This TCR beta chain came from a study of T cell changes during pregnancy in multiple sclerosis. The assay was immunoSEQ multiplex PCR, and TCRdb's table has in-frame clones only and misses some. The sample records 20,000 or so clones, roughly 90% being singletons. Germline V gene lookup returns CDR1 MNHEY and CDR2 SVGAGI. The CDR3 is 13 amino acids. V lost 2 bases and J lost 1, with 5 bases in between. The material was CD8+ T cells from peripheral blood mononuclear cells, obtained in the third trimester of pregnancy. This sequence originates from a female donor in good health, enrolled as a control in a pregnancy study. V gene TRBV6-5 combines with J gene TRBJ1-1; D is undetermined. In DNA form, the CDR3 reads TGTGCCAGCAGTTACAGAGGGAACACTGAAGCTTTCTTT. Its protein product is CASSYRGNTEAFF.